This TCR beta chain comes out of a study of T-cell reconstitution after alpha-beta-depleted transplantation in children. Broader study findings: The origin of alpha-beta T cells about two months after transplant was reportedly several hundred expanded graft clones. Hyperexpanded clones declined; after one year, newly produced T cells mostly supplied diversity.

On this clonotype itself: Its antigen remains unidentified.

Germline V gene lookup returns CDR1 ENHRY and CDR2 SYGVKD. The CDR3 is made up of 15 amino acids. V was pared by 4 bases and J by 2 bases, with 2 bases of the junction left unmatched. The TCRbeta library was prepared with unique molecular identifiers. TCRdb re-called the PCR reads with MiXCR, one entry per CDR3 protein. The sample shows hundreds of thousands of distinct CDR3 sequences, approximately 13% of them seen only once. The chain carries TRBV10-3 and TRBJ2-7; 13 nucleotides agree with TRBD2. The TCR sequence derives from a male patient between 10 and 17 years old who had a stem cell transplant for acute myeloid leukemia, so the T cells may come from the graft donor. Sample: PBMCs, mostly from graft donor cells, taken 360 days after TCRalphabeta/CD19-depleted stem cell transplant. CDR3 in amino acids: CAISVGTSGTYEQYF. CDR3 DNA sequence: TGTGCCATCAGTGTAGGGACTAGCGGGACCTACGAGCAGTACTTC.